This TCR beta chain stems from a study of T cell changes during pregnancy in multiple sclerosis. Repertoires were generated with immunoSEQ multiplex PCR, while TCRdb's copy carries only in-frame clones and drops some. The repertoire has approximately 43,000 clones, about 94% of them found once; the top ten carry 3.5% to 5%. The sample holds one count of this clone. Trimming removed 5 bases from V and 0 bases from J, with 14 bases in between. The CDR3 runs to 16 residues. Germline lookup yields CDR1 SGHAT and CDR2 FQNNGV. Sequencing was performed on CD8+ T cells from peripheral blood mononuclear cells, taken after pregnancy. This rearrangement joins TRBV11-2 to TRBJ2-1; TRBD2 is a possible D gene (6 bases). This sequence originates from a female donor with multiple sclerosis, enrolled in a pregnancy study. CDR3 in DNA: TGTGCCAGCAGCGATCCACTAGCCCGCTCCTACAATGAGCAGTTCTTC. Translating it yields CASSDPLARSYNEQFF. Variable domain in full (rest from reference TRBV11-2 and TRBJ2-1): EAGVAQSPRYKIIEKRQSVAFWCNPISGHATLYWYQQILGQGPKLLIQFQNNGVVDDSQLPKDRFSAERLKGVDSTLKIQPAKLEDSAVYLCASSDPLARSYNEQFFGPGTRLTVL.